These 9 T cell receptor beta chains were all obtained from the same sample, sequenced in a study of T cells in Graves' hyperthyroidism and ophthalmopathy (dated by TCRdb to between 2018 and 2021). To prepare the library, multiplex PCR was applied. The sample was run on an Illumina HiSeq 2000. The TCR beta CDR3 regions were amplified from RNA transcripts. The first round of RT-PCR for the TCR CDR3 was performed with the HTBI primer set and the Qiagen OneStep RT-PCR kit. TCRdb reworked the public reads: Q25 trimming with fastp, MiXCR clone assembly, productive beta chains retained. When rows share a CDR3 protein, they turn into one entry using the most common DNA and genes. Within this sample are about 95,000 distinct CDR3 sequences, with about 40% of them counted one time only. Clones ranked in the top ten supply about a tenth of the sample. Sequencing was performed on peripheral blood or thyroid tissue (not recorded which). Receptor source: a woman aged 30 to 39 with Graves' hyperthyroidism.

Comments on this clonotype: It is unclear where the CDR3 begins or ends on the DNA, so no DNA is shown, and the CDR3 is as TCRdb lists it. V usage is TRBV20-1 and J usage is TRBJ2-3; the table names TRBD2, a call not compared with the DNA. The CDR3 has 17 amino acids, counting both end residues. Germline CDR1 reads DFQATT; CDR2 reads SNEGSKA (reference sequence). The chain's CDR3 is CSVAWGLAGGPQIRSIF.

J is TRBJ1-6 and V is TRBV9; 10 bases line up with TRBD1. Germline V lookup: CDR1 SGDLS, CDR2 YYNGEE. The V gene end was trimmed by 7 bases and the J gene end by 7 bases; junction bases not matched to a gene: 5. CDR3 size: 14 residues. In nucleotides, the CDR3 is TGTGCCAGCGGCGAGGGACAGGGGAATTCACCCCTCCACTTT. It is translated as CASGEGQGNSPLHF. The complete variable domain, with remaining parts taken from reference TRBV9 and TRBJ1-6, reads DSGVTQTPKHLITATGQRVTLRCSPRSGDLSVYWYQQSLDQGLQFLIQYYNGEERAKGNILERFSAQQFPDLHSELNLSSLELGDSALYFCASGEGQGNSPLHFGNGTRLTVT.

A note on this clonotype: A much larger clone differs by one base, so this may be a read error. The CDR3 does not close with the conserved phenylalanine or tryptophan, likely indicating a read error. The chain has TRBV7-2 and TRBJ2-3; 8 nucleotides match TRBD2. CDR1 SGHTA and CDR2 FQGNSA come from the germline V gene. This CDR3 is 13 amino acids long. V was pared by 11 bases and J by 2 bases, with 6 bases of the junction left unmatched. CDR3 DNA sequence: TGTGCCTCCGGGGGGGTCCTCACAGATACGCAGTATCTT. Protein sequence: CASGGVLTDTQYL.

This clonotype was seen at least ten times. V is TRBV10-3 and J is TRBJ1-2; D is unclear. The germline gives CDR1 ENHRY, CDR2 SYGVKD. The CDR3 has 14 residues. V lost 4 bases to trimming and J lost 0 bases, with 9 bases between them. The CDR3 DNA follows: TGTGCCATCAGTGGTCTCGGGTCTAACTATGGCTACACCTTC. The encoded protein is CAISGLGSNYGYTF.

At least ten counts were recorded for this clonotype. This chain joins TRBV20-1 and TRBJ1-5; D unresolved. The germline V and J ends were trimmed by 1 base and 0 bases, with 10 bases remaining between them. The CDR3 runs to 15 residues. Germline V lookup: CDR1 DFQATT, CDR2 SNEGSKA (reference sequence). The DNA of the CDR3 is TGCAGTGCTAGAGTACGGAGTTATAGCAATCAGCCCCAGCATTTT. Translated: CSARVRSYSNQPQHF.

At least ten counts were recorded for this clonotype. This chain joins TRBV4-1 and TRBJ2-5, with 9 bases matching TRBD1. V shed 6 bases, J shed 5 bases, and the junction held 10 bases outside the gene matches. The CDR3 sequence is 15 residues long. Germline values: CDR1 MGHRA, CDR2 YSYEKL. For the CDR3, the DNA is TGCGCCAGCAGGGGACAGGGAGGCTGGGGGGAGACCCAGTACTTC. The encoded protein is CASRGQGGWGETQYF.

In regard to this clonotype: At one end, the junction sequence differs from germline, possibly due to a read error. The V call is TRBV7-2, the J call TRBJ1-3, with D tentatively TRBD1 (6 bases). CDR1 is SGHTA and CDR2 is FQGNSA in the germline V gene. The CDR3 loop spans 14 amino acids. CDR3 protein: CAGSFRGTGNTIYF. The CDR3 DNA follows: TGTGCCGGCAGCTTCAGGGGCACTGGGAACACCATATATTTT.

About this clonotype itself: The CDR3 does not end in the conserved phenylalanine or tryptophan, so this is likely a read error. The DNA is omitted, as the CDR3 cannot be located on it reliably, and the CDR3 follows TCRdb's listing. This chain joins TRBV10-2 and TRBJ1-1; TRBD1, the D gene given by the table, was not confirmed from the DNA. Germline-derived CDR1 and CDR2 are WSHSY and SAAADI. The CDR3 is 12 amino acids long, termini counted. The CDR3 protein is CATEGLDTEAFL.

This clonotype was counted only a few times. J is TRBJ1-1 and V is TRBV27; maybe TRBD1 (5 bases). V lost 2 bases to trimming and J lost 1 base, with 8 bases between them. The CDR3 consists of 14 residues. CDR1 MNHEY and CDR2 SMNVEV come from the germline V gene (reference sequence). The CDR3 coding sequence is TGTGCCAGCAGTTTAATGGGGGGGAACACTGAAGCTTTCTTT. Its protein is CASSLMGGNTEAFF.